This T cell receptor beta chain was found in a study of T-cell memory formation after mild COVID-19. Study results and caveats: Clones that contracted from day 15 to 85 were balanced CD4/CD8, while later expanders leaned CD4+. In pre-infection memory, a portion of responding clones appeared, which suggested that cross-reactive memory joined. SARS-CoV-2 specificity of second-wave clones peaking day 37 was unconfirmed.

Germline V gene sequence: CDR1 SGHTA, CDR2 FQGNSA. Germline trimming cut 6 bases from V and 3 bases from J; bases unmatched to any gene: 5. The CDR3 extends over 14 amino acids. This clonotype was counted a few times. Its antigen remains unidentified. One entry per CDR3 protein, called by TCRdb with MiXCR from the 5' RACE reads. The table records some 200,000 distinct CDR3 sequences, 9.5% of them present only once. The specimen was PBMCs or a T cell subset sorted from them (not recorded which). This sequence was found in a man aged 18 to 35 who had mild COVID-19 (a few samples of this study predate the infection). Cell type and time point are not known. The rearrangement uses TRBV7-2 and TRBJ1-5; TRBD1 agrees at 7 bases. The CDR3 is CASRLDRVNQPQHF. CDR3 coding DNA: TGTGCCAGCAGGCTAGACAGGGTCAATCAGCCCCAGCATTTT. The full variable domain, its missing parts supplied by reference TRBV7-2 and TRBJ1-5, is GAGVSQSPSNKVTEKGKDVELRCDPISGHTALYWYRQSLGQGLEFLIYFQGNSAPDKSGLPSDRFSAERTGGSVSTLTIQRTQQEDSAVYLCASRLDRVNQPQHFGDGTRLSIL.